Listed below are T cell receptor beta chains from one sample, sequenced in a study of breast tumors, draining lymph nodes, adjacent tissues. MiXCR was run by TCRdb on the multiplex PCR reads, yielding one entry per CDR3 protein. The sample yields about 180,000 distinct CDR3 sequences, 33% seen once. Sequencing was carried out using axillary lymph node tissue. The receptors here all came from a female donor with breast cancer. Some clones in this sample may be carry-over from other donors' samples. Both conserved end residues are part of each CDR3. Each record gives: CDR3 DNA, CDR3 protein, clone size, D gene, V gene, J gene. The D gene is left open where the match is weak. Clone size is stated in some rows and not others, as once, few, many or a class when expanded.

cdr3_nt: TGCAGTGCCCCAATAGCGGGAGGTACCTCTGGGGGCCACAATGAGCAGTTCTTC
cdr3_aa: CSAPIAGGTSGGHNEQFF
clone_size: few
d_call: TRBD2
v_call: TRBV20-1
j_call: TRBJ2-1

cdr3_nt: TGCGCCAGCAGCTTGTCTACTAGCGGGACCTTCTCCCAAGAGACCCAGTACTTC
cdr3_aa: CASSLSTSGTFSQETQYF
clone_size: NA
d_call: TRBD2
v_call: TRBV5-1
j_call: TRBJ2-5

cdr3_nt: TGCAGTGCTAGAGAATCCCGCAGAAACACTGAAGCTTTCTTT
cdr3_aa: CSARESRRNTEAFF
clone_size: few
d_call: NA
v_call: TRBV20-1
j_call: TRBJ1-1

cdr3_nt: TGCAGTGCTAGAGATGTCAAGAACGGGACAGCTTACAATGAGCAGTTCTTC
cdr3_aa: CSARDVKNGTAYNEQFF
clone_size: NA
d_call: TRBD1
v_call: TRBV20-1
j_call: TRBJ2-1

cdr3_nt: TGTGGAATCGGCCTAGACAATGAGCAGTTCTTC
cdr3_aa: CGIGLDNEQFF
clone_size: many
d_call: NA
v_call: TRBV12-3/TRBV12-4
j_call: TRBJ2-1

cdr3_nt: TGCAGTGCTAGGTTACGGGAGGCCTACAATGAGCAGTTCTTC
cdr3_aa: CSARLREAYNEQFF
clone_size: many
d_call: TRBD2
v_call: TRBV20-1
j_call: TRBJ2-1

cdr3_nt: TGTGCCAGCAGCGACACAGGTCCCACAGATACGCAGTATTTT
cdr3_aa: CASSDTGPTDTQYF
clone_size: many
d_call: NA
v_call: TRBV9
j_call: TRBJ2-3

cdr3_nt: TGTGCCAGCACCCTAAGGGGCCGCAGGGGGCGAGAGACCCAGTACTTC
cdr3_aa: CASTLRGRRGRETQYF
clone_size: few
d_call: TRBD1
v_call: TRBV5-8
j_call: TRBJ2-5

cdr3_nt: TGTGCCAGCAGTGAAGAGGACTACACGACTTACGAGCAGTACTTC
cdr3_aa: CASSEEDYTTYEQYF
clone_size: many
d_call: NA
v_call: TRBV6-1
j_call: TRBJ2-7

cdr3_nt: TGCAGCCTAGACAGGGCGGAGGATGAGCAGTTCTTC
cdr3_aa: CSLDRAEDEQFF
clone_size: NA
d_call: TRBD1
v_call: TRBV29-1
j_call: TRBJ2-1

cdr3_nt: TGTGCCAGCAGTGCTGAGGGGGACAGGGGGCGGGGGCAAGAGACCCAGTACTTC
cdr3_aa: CASSAEGDRGRGQETQYF
clone_size: NA
d_call: TRBD1
v_call: TRBV25-1
j_call: TRBJ2-5

cdr3_nt: TGTGCCAGTAGTATCTCCGGTCCGGAGACCCAGTACTTC
cdr3_aa: CASSISGPETQYF
clone_size: many
d_call: NA
v_call: TRBV19
j_call: TRBJ2-5

cdr3_nt: TGTGCCAGCAGCCATCTAGCCTTTGACACTGAAGCTTTCTTT
cdr3_aa: CASSHLAFDTEAFF
clone_size: NA
d_call: NA
v_call: TRBV14
j_call: TRBJ1-1

cdr3_nt: TGTGCCAGCAAGCCTAGCGGGAGCCAAGAGACCCAGTACTTC
cdr3_aa: CASKPSGSQETQYF
clone_size: NA
d_call: TRBD2
v_call: TRBV6-6
j_call: TRBJ2-5

cdr3_nt: TGTGCCAGCAGTTTGCGGACAGGCACTAATGAAAAACTGTTTTTT
cdr3_aa: CASSLRTGTNEKLFF
clone_size: many
d_call: TRBD1
v_call: TRBV6-6
j_call: TRBJ1-4

cdr3_nt: TGTGCCAGCAGTTTCTCGGGGGGGGCCCAGCATTTT
cdr3_aa: CASSFSGGAQHF
clone_size: NA
d_call: NA
v_call: TRBV12-3/TRBV12-4
j_call: TRBJ1-5

cdr3_nt: TGTGCCAGCAAATGGGACAGTCGATACAATGAGCAGTTCTTC
cdr3_aa: CASKWDSRYNEQFF
clone_size: many
d_call: TRBD1
v_call: TRBV6-5
j_call: TRBJ2-1

cdr3_nt: TGTGCCAGCACCCACGAACTGGCGGTTCCGAGCACAGATACGCAGTATTTT
cdr3_aa: CASTHELAVPSTDTQYF
clone_size: many
d_call: NA
v_call: TRBV9
j_call: TRBJ2-3

cdr3_nt: TGTGCCAGCAGTCCGGGACTAGCGAAAGAGACCCAGTACTTC
cdr3_aa: CASSPGLAKETQYF
clone_size: NA
d_call: TRBD2
v_call: TRBV6-1
j_call: TRBJ2-5

cdr3_nt: TGTGCCGGCAGCGTCGCCGGGACTGAAGAGACCCAGTACTTC
cdr3_aa: CAGSVAGTEETQYF
clone_size: NA
d_call: NA
v_call: TRBV9
j_call: TRBJ2-5

cdr3_nt: TGTACCTGTGGGGCTAACACAGATACGCAGTATTTT
cdr3_aa: CTCGANTDTQYF
clone_size: many
d_call: NA
v_call: TRBV2
j_call: TRBJ2-3

cdr3_nt: TGTGCCAGCAGCCGGACCGGGACTACCTACAATGAGCAGTTCTTC
cdr3_aa: CASSRTGTTYNEQFF
clone_size: many
d_call: TRBD2
v_call: TRBV5-5
j_call: TRBJ2-1

cdr3_nt: TGCAGCGTTTCCGACAGTGGGGGGAACGAGCAGTACTTC
cdr3_aa: CSVSDSGGNEQYF
clone_size: many
d_call: NA
v_call: TRBV29-1
j_call: TRBJ2-7

cdr3_nt: TGTGCCAGCTCAGTGGACAGGGGAGGCTACGAGCAGTACTTC
cdr3_aa: CASSVDRGGYEQYF
clone_size: many
d_call: TRBD1
v_call: TRBV18
j_call: TRBJ2-7

cdr3_nt: TGTGCCAGTAGGGCTTCGGGACAGGTTAATGAAAAACTGTTTTTT
cdr3_aa: CASRASGQVNEKLFF
clone_size: NA
d_call: TRBD1
v_call: TRBV19
j_call: TRBJ1-4

cdr3_nt: TGCAGTAGCTTGACACGGACTAGCGGGACAGCCGGAGGCACAGATACGCAGTATTTT
cdr3_aa: CSSLTRTSGTAGGTDTQYF
clone_size: NA
d_call: TRBD2
v_call: TRBV20-1
j_call: TRBJ2-3

cdr3_nt: TGTGCCAGCAGCGTAGTCCCTGGTCCGAACACCGGGGAGCTGTTTTTT
cdr3_aa: CASSVVPGPNTGELFF
clone_size: NA
d_call: NA
v_call: TRBV9
j_call: TRBJ2-2

cdr3_nt: TGTGCCAGCAGCCATACCGGGACTAGCGGGAGATACTACGAGCAGTACTTC
cdr3_aa: CASSHTGTSGRYYEQYF
clone_size: NA
d_call: TRBD2
v_call: TRBV6-2/TRBV6-3
j_call: TRBJ2-7

cdr3_nt: TGTGCCAGCAGCCCCCGGGACAGGGGAAATTCACCCCTCCACTTT
cdr3_aa: CASSPRDRGNSPLHF
clone_size: many
d_call: TRBD1
v_call: TRBV7-2
j_call: TRBJ1-6

cdr3_nt: TGTGCCAGCTCACGAAGCTCCTACAATGAGCAGTTCTTC
cdr3_aa: CASSRSSYNEQFF
clone_size: NA
d_call: NA
v_call: TRBV18
j_call: TRBJ2-1

cdr3_nt: TGTGCCAGTGGGGGGATGGGGGGGCGCGACTATGGCTACACCTTC
cdr3_aa: CASGGMGGRDYGYTF
clone_size: NA
d_call: NA
v_call: TRBV6-1
j_call: TRBJ1-2

cdr3_nt: TGTGCCAGTAGGACAGGGGGCCGGTCCTACGAGCAGTACTTC
cdr3_aa: CASRTGGRSYEQYF
clone_size: many
d_call: TRBD1
v_call: TRBV6-6
j_call: TRBJ2-7

cdr3_nt: TGTGCCAACAATAGAAGAGAGTACACTGAAGCTTTCTTT
cdr3_aa: CANNRREYTEAFF
clone_size: few
d_call: NA
v_call: TRBV6-4
j_call: TRBJ1-1

cdr3_nt: TGTGCCAGCAGTCACTCGAACCCATCCTTGGGGAGGTATGGCTACACCTTC
cdr3_aa: CASSHSNPSLGRYGYTF
clone_size: once
d_call: NA
v_call: TRBV6-6
j_call: TRBJ1-2

cdr3_nt: TGCAGTGCTTCCGAGACTAGCGGGGTTGCAGATACGCAGTATTTT
cdr3_aa: CSASETSGVADTQYF
clone_size: medium-sized
d_call: TRBD2
v_call: TRBV20-1
j_call: TRBJ2-3

cdr3_nt: TGTGCCAGCAGCTTAGATGGGACTACCCAGTACTTC
cdr3_aa: CASSLDGTTQYF
clone_size: NA
d_call: NA
v_call: TRBV7-8
j_call: TRBJ2-5

cdr3_nt: TGTGCCACCAGCACAGGAGTTACTAATGAAAAACTGTCTTTT
cdr3_aa: CATSTGVTNEKLSF
clone_size: NA
d_call: NA
v_call: TRBV15
j_call: TRBJ1-4

cdr3_nt: TGTGCCAGCAGCCACCCAGGGATAGGGGGCTATGGCTACACCTTC
cdr3_aa: CASSHPGIGGYGYTF
clone_size: many
d_call: NA
v_call: TRBV7-2
j_call: TRBJ1-2